The 21 T cell receptor beta chains below all came from one sample that was sequenced in a study of early T cells in non-severe SARS-CoV-2 infection. TCRdb called the 5' RACE reads again in MiXCR, with one record for every CDR3 protein. This sample yields 70,000 to 75,000 distinct CDR3 sequences, of which roughly an eighth are seen a single time; about an eighth belongs to the top ten. The sample taken for sequencing was whole blood. The receptors were sampled from an adult who was a healthcare worker with PCR-confirmed SARS-CoV-2 infection or an uninfected control (not recorded which).

This clonotype was counted only a few times. The V and J genes are TRBV5-1 and TRBJ1-6; D perhaps matches TRBD1 (6 bases). V was trimmed by 1 base and J by 7 bases, leaving 12 bases between them. The CDR3 runs 15 residues. Germline V gene lookup returns CDR1 SGHRS and CDR2 YFSETQ. In nucleotides, the CDR3 is TGCGCCAGCAGCTTGCTGGGGGCTGAGAATTCACCCCTCCACTTT. This encodes CASSLLGAENSPLHF.

V usage is TRBV12-3 or TRBV12-4 and J usage is TRBJ2-7; 7 nucleotides match TRBD1. The trim removed 5 bases at V and 3 bases at J, leaving 4 bases unmatched. The CDR3 extends over 13 amino acids. The CDR3 sequence: CASSRQGYYEQYF. For the CDR3, the DNA is TGTGCCAGCAGTCGACAGGGCTACTACGAGCAGTACTTC.

This clonotype showed up many times. CDR3: CASSQESKPRTDTQYF. CDR3 nucleotide sequence: TGTGCCAGCAGCCAAGAGTCCAAGCCTCGCACAGATACGCAGTATTTT. The chain couples TRBV4-2 to TRBJ2-3; D call uncertain. V was pared by 0 bases and J by 1 base, with 11 bases between. The CDR3 is 16 residues long. Looked up from germline, CDR1 is LGHNA and CDR2 is YNFKEQ.

This clonotype was counted only a few times. The CDR3 nucleotides are TGTGCCAGCAGCCCGGGGGGGTGGTCCTACAATGAGCAGTTCTTC. Translated: CASSPGGWSYNEQFF. V usage is TRBV7-2 and J usage is TRBJ2-1; 8 bases agree with TRBD2. This CDR3 is built from 15 residues. With 5 bases clipped from V and 1 base from J, the junction kept 4 bases outside the gene matches. Germline lookup yields CDR1 SGHTA and CDR2 FQGNSA.

The V gene is TRBV10-3, the J gene TRBJ1-6, with D possibly TRBD1 on 6 matching bases. This CDR3 region has 16 residues. V was trimmed by 0 bases and J by 0 bases, leaving 6 bases between them. CDR1 and CDR2 (germline): ENHRY, SYGVKD. CDR3 bases: TGTGCCATCAGTGAGTCAGGGGGCTCCTATAATTCACCCCTCCACTTT. Translating gives CAISESGGSYNSPLHF.

This clonotype was counted between two and nine times. The V and J genes are TRBV30 and TRBJ1-3; D is unclear. The V gene's germline CDR1 is GTSNPN and CDR2 SVGIG (reference sequence). The CDR3 is 13 amino acids. The V gene lost 4 bases and the J gene lost 2 bases, with 9 bases spanning the gap. The CDR3 DNA sequence: TGTGCCTGGATGTTCGCCGCTGGAAACACCATATATTTT. The encoded protein is CAWMFAAGNTIYF.

The chain carries TRBV3-1 and TRBJ2-7; D possibly corresponds to TRBD1 (5 bases). Germline-derived CDR1 and CDR2 are LGHDT and YNNKEL (reference sequence). The CDR3 covers 12 residues. Trimming shortened V by 9 bases and J by 3 bases, and 12 bases separated the two germline ends. The CDR3 loop reads CASARAGYEQYF. CDR3 coding DNA: TGTGCCAGTGCCAGGGCAGGCTACGAGCAGTACTTC.

The DNA for the CDR3 is TGTGCCAGCAGCCTCTTCGTAGGGGGGAATCAGCCCCAGCATTTT. It codes for CASSLFVGGNQPQHF. The chain recombines TRBV7-8 with TRBJ1-5; perhaps TRBD1 as D (6 bases). This CDR3 spans 15 amino acids. Trimming shortened V by 5 bases and J by 4 bases, and 15 bases separated the two germline ends. Germline loops: CDR1 SGHVS, CDR2 FQNEAQ.

This clonotype was seen more than once but under ten times. V is TRBV5-1 and J is TRBJ2-2, with TRBD1 matching 10 bases. Germline lookup yields CDR1 SGHRS and CDR2 YFSETQ. This CDR3 comprises 17 residues. With V trimmed by 0 bases and J by 5 bases, 7 bases remained unmatched. The CDR3 reads CASSLAGPGQGTGELFF. In nucleotides, the CDR3 is TGCGCCAGCAGCTTGGCGGGCCCGGGACAGGGGACCGGGGAGCTGTTTTTT.

This clonotype has only a few counts. The gene calls are TRBV12-3 or TRBV12-4 and TRBJ2-2; weak D call: TRBD2 (5 bases). Trimming took off 7 bases at V and 5 bases at J, with 14 bases between the two ends. CDR3 length: 14 residues. CDR3 nucleotides: TGTGCCAGCAAAAAGGCCGGGATTACCGGGGAGCTGTTTTTT. Residues: CASKKAGITGELFF.

This clonotype was counted many times. The chain has TRBV29-1 and TRBJ2-7, with D possibly being TRBD1 or TRBD2 (6 bases each). Germline V lookup: CDR1 SQVTM, CDR2 ANQGSEA. The CDR3 runs 13 residues. V was trimmed by 2 bases and J by 6 bases, leaving 14 bases between them. The CDR3 reads CSVEIRGRGEQYF. In DNA, the CDR3 is TGCAGCGTTGAAATCCGGGGGCGAGGCGAGCAGTACTTC.

This clonotype was observed a few times. The chain joins TRBV12-3 or TRBV12-4 to TRBJ1-1; D gene unclear. Trimming stripped 6 bases from V and 0 bases from J, with 23 bases between. The CDR3 extends over 18 amino acids. Here the CDR3 DNA reads TGTGCCAGCAGCCCGGCGGGCACGGTTATTCAGGTGAACACTGAAGCTTTCTTT. The encoded protein is CASSPAGTVIQVNTEAFF.

The gene calls are TRBV5-5 and TRBJ2-5, with 10 bases matching TRBD2. Germline V gene data show CDR1 as SGHKS and CDR2 as YYEKEE (reference sequence). CDR3 length: 16 residues. V trimming: 4 bases; J trimming: 2 bases; junction bases outside the gene matches: 8. The CDR3 spells CASSGLAGAPQETQYF. DNA for the CDR3: TGTGCCAGCAGCGGGCTAGCGGGGGCCCCTCAAGAGACCCAGTACTTC.

Many counts were recorded for this clonotype. The rearrangement joins TRBV20-1 to TRBJ1-1, with D uncertain. The CDR3 has 13 residues. Trimming cost V 4 bases and J 1 base, with 10 bases left between them. The germline V gene has CDR1 DFQATT and CDR2 SNEGSKA (reference sequence). Here the CDR3 DNA reads TGCAGTGCTACTCGGACGGCGAACACTGAAGCTTTCTTT. Translation gives CSATRTANTEAFF.

This clonotype was recorded a few times. This chain links TRBV3-1 with TRBJ1-2; D is unresolved. This CDR3 contains 12 residues. CDR1 is LGHDT, CDR2 YNNKEL, per germline (reference sequence). The V end lost 5 bases, the J end lost 4 bases, and 8 bases lay between the germline ends. In nucleotides, the CDR3 is TGTGCCAGCAGCTTCGTCTCCTATGGCTACACCTTC. This encodes CASSFVSYGYTF.

This chain uses TRBV5-1 with TRBJ2-7; either TRBD1 or TRBD2 may supply D (5 bases each). V lost 3 bases, J lost 3 bases, and 10 bases lay in between. This CDR3 contains 13 residues. The germline V gene has CDR1 SGHRS and CDR2 YFSETQ. This chain's CDR3 is CASSWGPDYEQYF. CDR3 in DNA: TGCGCCAGCAGCTGGGGACCTGACTACGAGCAGTACTTC.

This clonotype was observed a handful of times. The chain carries TRBV6-2 or TRBV6-3 and TRBJ1-2, with 9 positions matching TRBD1. The CDR3 sequence is 17 residues long. V lost 8 bases and J lost 0; bases outside the gene matches: 13. The germline V gene encodes CDR1 MNHEY and CDR2 SVGEGT. The CDR3: CASEQSGTGLANYGYTF. Written as DNA, the CDR3 is TGTGCCAGCGAACAGTCCGGGACAGGGTTAGCTAACTATGGCTACACCTTC.

The chain combines TRBV28 with TRBJ1-2; D is perhaps TRBD1 (5 bases). The length of the CDR3 is 13 residues. V was trimmed by 8 bases and J by 4 bases, leaving 14 bases between them. Germline-derived CDR1 and CDR2 are MDHEN and SYDVKM. CDR3 DNA sequence: TGTGCCAGCGTACCCCAGGGTGGCTATGGCTACACCTTC. This translates into CASVPQGGYGYTF.

This chain joins TRBV6-2 or TRBV6-3 and TRBJ2-3, with TRBD2 as a possible D gene (6 bases). Between the trimmed V and J ends, which lost 0 bases and 4 bases, there was a span of 11 bases. The germline V gene has CDR1 MNHEY and CDR2 SVGEGT. The CDR3 spans 15 residues. DNA for the CDR3: TGTGCCAGCAGTTACTCCGGGAGAGCGCCAGATACGCAGTATTTT. Translated, it gives CASSYSGRAPDTQYF.

The V gene is TRBV16, the J gene TRBJ2-7; no definite D call. V shed 4 bases and J shed 6 bases, with 22 bases lying between them. CDR1 KGHSY and CDR2 FQNENV come from the germline V gene. There are 16 residues in the CDR3. CDR3 nucleotides: TGTGCCAGCAGCCCCATCCGGGCAGGCCCTCGAGGCGAGCAGTACTTC. This translates into CASSPIRAGPRGEQYF.

The J gene is TRBJ2-6, the V gene TRBV18, with D possibly matching TRBD1 (6 bases). The germline V gene encodes CDR1 KGHSH and CDR2 LQKENI. This CDR3 has 11 residues. The germline V and J ends were trimmed by 6 bases and 12 bases, with 9 bases remaining between them. The CDR3 sequence is CASSDSGVLTF. The CDR3 DNA reads as TGTGCCAGCTCGGACAGCGGCGTCCTGACTTTC.